The clone carrying this T cell receptor beta chain has a single count. The entry originates in a study of blood T cell repertoires in COVID-19. The CDR3 length is 18 residues. Trimming cost V 2 bases and J 6 bases; bases outside gene matches: 17. Germline V gene data show CDR1 as SGHNT and CDR2 as YYREEE (reference sequence). Some clones are missing from TCRdb's copy, which holds only in-frame ones; the method was immunoSEQ multiplex PCR. The table includes 200,000 to 300,000 clones, 84% detected once. The V and J genes are TRBV5-4 and TRBJ1-2, with TRBD1 matching over 9 bases. The sample was peripheral blood. The clonotype was recovered from a man aged 55 to 69 with acute or convalescent COVID-19. The CDR3 sequence: CASSFDRITGQGSDGYTF. CDR3 nucleotide sequence: TGTGCCAGCAGCTTTGACCGAATAACGGGACAGGGATCTGATGGCTACACCTTC.